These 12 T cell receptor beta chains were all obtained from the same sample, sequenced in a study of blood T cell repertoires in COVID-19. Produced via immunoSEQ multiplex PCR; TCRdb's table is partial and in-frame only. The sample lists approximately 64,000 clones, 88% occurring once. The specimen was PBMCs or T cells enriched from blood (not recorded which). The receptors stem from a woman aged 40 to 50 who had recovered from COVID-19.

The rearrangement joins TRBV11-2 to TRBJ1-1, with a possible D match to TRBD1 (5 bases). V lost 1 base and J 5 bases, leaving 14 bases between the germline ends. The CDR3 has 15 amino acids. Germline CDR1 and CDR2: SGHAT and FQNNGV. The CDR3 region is CASSLVAGRGTEAFF. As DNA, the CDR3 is TGTGCCAGCAGCTTAGTCGCGGGCCGGGGGACTGAAGCTTTCTTT.

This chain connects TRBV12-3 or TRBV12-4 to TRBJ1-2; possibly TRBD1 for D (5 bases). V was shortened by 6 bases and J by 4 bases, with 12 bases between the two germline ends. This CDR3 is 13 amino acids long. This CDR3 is CASSPRGLYGYTF. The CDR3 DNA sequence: TGTGCCAGCAGCCCAAGGGGCCTCTATGGCTACACCTTC.

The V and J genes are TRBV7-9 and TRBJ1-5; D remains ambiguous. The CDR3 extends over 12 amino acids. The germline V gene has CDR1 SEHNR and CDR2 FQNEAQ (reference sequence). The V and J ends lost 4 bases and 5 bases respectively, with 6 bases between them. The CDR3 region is CASSSLDQPQHF. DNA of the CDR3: TGTGCCAGCAGCTCGTTAGATCAGCCCCAGCATTTT.

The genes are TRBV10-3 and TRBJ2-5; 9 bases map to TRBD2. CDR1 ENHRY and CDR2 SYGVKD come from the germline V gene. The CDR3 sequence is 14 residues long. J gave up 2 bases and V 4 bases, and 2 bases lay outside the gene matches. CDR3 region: CAISASGVQETQYF. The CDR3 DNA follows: TGTGCCATCAGTGCTAGCGGGGTACAAGAGACCCAGTACTTC.

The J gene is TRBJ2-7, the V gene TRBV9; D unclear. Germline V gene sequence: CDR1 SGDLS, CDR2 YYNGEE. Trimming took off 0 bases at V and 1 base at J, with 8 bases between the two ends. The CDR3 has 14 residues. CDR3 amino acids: CASSVVADSYEQYF. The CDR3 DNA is TGTGCCAGCAGCGTAGTTGCAGATTCCTACGAGCAGTACTTC.

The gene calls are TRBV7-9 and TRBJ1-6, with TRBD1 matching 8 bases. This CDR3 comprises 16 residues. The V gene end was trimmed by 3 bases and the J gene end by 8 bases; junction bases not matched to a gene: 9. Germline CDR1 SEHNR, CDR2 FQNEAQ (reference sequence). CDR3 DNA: TGTGCCAGCAGCTTCTGGATTGCAGGGGGCGATTCACCCCTCCACTTT. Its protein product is CASSFWIAGGDSPLHF.

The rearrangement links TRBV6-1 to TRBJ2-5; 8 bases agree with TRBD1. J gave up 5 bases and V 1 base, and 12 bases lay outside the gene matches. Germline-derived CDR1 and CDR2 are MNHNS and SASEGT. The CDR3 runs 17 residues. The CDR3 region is CASSEGWQGAHFETQYF. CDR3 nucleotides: TGTGCCAGCAGTGAAGGATGGCAGGGGGCGCATTTTGAGACCCAGTACTTC.

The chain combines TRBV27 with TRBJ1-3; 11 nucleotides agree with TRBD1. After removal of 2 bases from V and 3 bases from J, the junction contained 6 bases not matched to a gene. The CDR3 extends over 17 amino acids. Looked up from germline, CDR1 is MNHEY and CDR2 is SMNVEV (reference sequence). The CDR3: CASSLTGTGGGGNTIYF. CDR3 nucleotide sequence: TGTGCCAGCAGTTTAACCGGGACAGGGGGTGGTGGAAACACCATATATTTT.

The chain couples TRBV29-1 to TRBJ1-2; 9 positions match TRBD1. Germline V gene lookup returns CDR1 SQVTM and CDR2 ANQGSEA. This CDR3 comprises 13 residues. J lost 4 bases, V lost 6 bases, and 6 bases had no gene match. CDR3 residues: CSVPGQGLYGYTF. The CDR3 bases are TGCAGCGTGCCGGGACAGGGCCTCTATGGCTACACCTTC.

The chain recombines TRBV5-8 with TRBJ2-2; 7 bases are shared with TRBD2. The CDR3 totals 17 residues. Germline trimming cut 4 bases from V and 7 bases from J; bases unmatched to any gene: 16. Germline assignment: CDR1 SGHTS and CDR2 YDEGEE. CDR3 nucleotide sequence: TGTGCCAGCAGCCCCCAGGGCGGGGGATACCTTAGCGGGGAGCTGTTTTTT. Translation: CASSPQGGGYLSGELFF.

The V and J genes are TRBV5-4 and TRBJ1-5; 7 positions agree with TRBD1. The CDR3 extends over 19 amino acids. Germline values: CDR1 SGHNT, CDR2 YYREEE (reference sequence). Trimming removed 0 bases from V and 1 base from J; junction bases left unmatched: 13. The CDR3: CASSLAKTGHVWSNQPQHF. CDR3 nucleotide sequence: TGTGCCAGCAGCTTGGCCAAGACAGGGCACGTTTGGAGCAATCAGCCCCAGCATTTT.

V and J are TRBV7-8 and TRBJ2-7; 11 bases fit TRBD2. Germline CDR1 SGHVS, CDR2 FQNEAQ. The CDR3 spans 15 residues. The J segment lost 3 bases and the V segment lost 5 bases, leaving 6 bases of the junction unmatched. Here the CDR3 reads CASSVPSGGYYEQYF. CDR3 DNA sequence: TGTGCCAGCAGCGTGCCTAGCGGGGGGTACTACGAGCAGTACTTC.